These 20 T cell receptor beta chains were all obtained from the same sample, sequenced in a study of OX40 agonist ivuxolimab in advanced cancers. Assay: immunoSEQ multiplex PCR; the TCRdb copy retains only in-frame clones and omits some. The data hold roughly 61,000 clones, with 70% to 90% observed a single time. The sequencing used CD4+ or CD8+ T cells sorted from blood, collected in a trial of the OX40 agonist ivuxolimab. The receptors derive from an adult with an advanced solid tumor such as melanoma, head and neck, liver or kidney cancer.

The V call is TRBV2, the J call TRBJ2-7; D unclear. The germline gives CDR1 SNHLY, CDR2 FYNNEI. The length of the CDR3 is 14 residues. Trimming stripped 5 bases from V and 2 bases from J, with 13 bases between. CDR3 bases: TGTGCCAGCAGTTCCGCGACTTTTCCCTACGAGCAGTACTTC. Residues: CASSSATFPYEQYF. Together with reference TRBV2 and TRBJ2-7, the CDR3 gives the full variable domain: EPEVTQTPSHQVTQMGQEVILRCVPISNHLYFYWYRQILGQKVEFLVSFYNNEISEKSEIFDDQFSVERPDGSNFTLKIRSTKLEDSAMYFCASSSATFPYEQYFGPGTRLTVT.

The V call is TRBV11-3, the J call TRBJ2-3, with D unclear. V gave up 5 bases and J gave up 4 bases, with 10 bases separating them. The length of the CDR3 is 13 residues. CDR1 and CDR2 (germline): SGHNT, YENEEA. CDR3 DNA: TGTGCCAGCAGCCCCTCGAATCCAGATACGCAGTATTTT. Translation gives CASSPSNPDTQYF.

The chain couples TRBV5-1 to TRBJ2-3, with 9 bases that match TRBD2. The germline CDR1 and CDR2 sequences are SGHRS and YFSETQ. V lost 0 bases and J lost 0; bases outside the gene matches: 8. CDR3 size: 18 residues. This CDR3 is CASSLDTSGRASTDTQYF. The CDR3 nucleotides read TGCGCCAGCAGCTTGGATACTAGCGGGCGGGCTAGCACAGATACGCAGTATTTT.

The V gene is TRBV9, the J gene TRBJ1-1; no definite D call. Germline V gene lookup returns CDR1 SGDLS and CDR2 YYNGEE. Trimming cost V 0 bases and J 6 bases, with 9 bases left between them. The CDR3 extends over 13 amino acids. CDR3 sequence: CASSVVLNAEAFF. Written as DNA, the CDR3 is TGTGCCAGCAGCGTAGTGCTTAATGCTGAAGCTTTCTTT.

The rearrangement links TRBV19 to TRBJ1-1; weak D call: TRBD1 (5 bases). The CDR3 consists of 15 residues. In germline, CDR1 is LNHDA, CDR2 SQIVND (reference sequence). V was pared by 5 bases and J by 4 bases, with 17 bases between. For the CDR3, the DNA is TGTGCCAGTAGTTTCCCTGCCAGGGTGAGCACTGAAGCTTTCTTT. Translated: CASSFPARVSTEAFF. Complete variable domain (other parts from reference TRBV19 and TRBJ1-1): DGGITQSPKYLFRKEGQNVTLSCEQNLNHDAMYWYRQDPGQGLRLIYYSQIVNDFQKGDIAEGYSVSREKKESFPLTVTSAQKNPTAFYLCASSFPARVSTEAFFGQGTRLTVV.

The V gene is TRBV2, the J gene TRBJ1-1; D unresolved. V shed 5 bases and J shed 2 bases, with 18 bases lying between them. The CDR3 totals 16 residues. Germline values: CDR1 SNHLY, CDR2 FYNNEI. As DNA, the CDR3 is TGTGCCAGCAGTCCCATACACACCCAGCGCAACACTGAAGCTTTCTTT. This codes for CASSPIHTQRNTEAFF.

A single count supports this clone. The chain employs TRBV7-3 and TRBJ2-1; D is possibly TRBD1 (6 bases). The CDR3 is 16 residues long. Looked up from germline, CDR1 is SGHTA and CDR2 is FQGTGA. Trimming pared 4 bases from V and 10 bases from J, leaving 23 bases between. The CDR3 region has the DNA TGTGCCAGCAGCTCAACAGGGACGGAACGTGGTGGGGAGCAGTTCTTC. As protein: CASSSTGTERGGEQFF.

V and J are TRBV5-1 and TRBJ1-6, with a possible D match to TRBD1 (6 bases). V lost 2 bases to trimming and J lost 4 bases, with 19 bases between them. The CDR3 has 18 amino acids. Germline CDR1 is SGHRS and CDR2 is YFSETQ. CDR3 protein: CASSFGLWAGEYNSPLHF. The CDR3 DNA is TGCGCCAGCAGCTTTGGCCTCTGGGCAGGGGAGTATAATTCACCCCTCCACTTT.

This chain uses TRBV19 with TRBJ1-5; D ambiguous. V was pared by 4 bases and J by 1 base, with 14 bases between. Germline V gives CDR1 LNHDA, CDR2 SQIVND (reference sequence). This CDR3 contains 16 residues. This CDR3 reads CASSNSGIGSNQPQHF. The DNA for the CDR3 is TGTGCCAGTAGTAACTCCGGGATCGGGAGCAATCAGCCCCAGCATTTT.

The chain employs TRBV18 and TRBJ2-5; 8 nucleotides match TRBD1. The CDR3 length is 18 residues. Germline CDR1 reads KGHSH; CDR2 reads LQKENI. Trimming took 2 bases from V and 3 from J; bases not matched to a gene: 14. CDR3 DNA: TGTGCCAGCTCACCAAGGGCCTCGACAGGGGACCGAAAAGAGACCCAGTACTTC. It translates to CASSPRASTGDRKETQYF.

The V call is TRBV7-9, the J call TRBJ1-2, with TRBD1 matching 10 bases. The trim removed 5 bases at V and 4 bases at J, leaving 4 bases unmatched. The CDR3 is 14 residues long. CDR1 and CDR2 (germline): SEHNR, FQNEAQ (reference sequence). The DNA for the CDR3 is TGTGCCAGCAGCCGAGGACAGGGGGTCTATGGCTACACCTTC. It codes for CASSRGQGVYGYTF.

This sequence joins TRBV10-1 and TRBJ2-7, with TRBD2 identical over 8 bases. CDR3 length: 15 residues. The V gene's germline CDR1 is WNHNN and CDR2 SYGVQD (reference sequence). J lost 3 bases, V lost 3 bases, and 7 bases had no gene match. In DNA form, the CDR3 reads TGCGCCAGCAGTGATCCCGGGACTAGTGTCTACGAGCAGTACTTC. Translating gives CASSDPGTSVYEQYF.

The chain has TRBV5-6 and TRBJ2-7, with D uncertain. The germline CDR1 and CDR2 sequences are SGHDT and YYEEEE. V lost 5 bases to trimming and J lost 4 bases, with 28 bases between them. The CDR3 consists of 18 residues. CDR3 nucleotide sequence: TGTGCCAGCAGAAAAGGGTCATATGGCAGTGCCCCTCGGTACGAGCAGTACTTC. Translated, it gives CASRKGSYGSAPRYEQYF.

The CDR3 region is CASSIVASNYGYTF. CDR3 bases: TGTGCCAGTAGTATAGTGGCCAGTAACTATGGCTACACCTTC. The chain is built from TRBV19 and TRBJ1-2; D not resolved. In germline, CDR1 is LNHDA, CDR2 SQIVND (reference sequence). The CDR3 loop spans 14 amino acids. Trimming removed 1 base from V and 1 base from J, with 7 bases in between.

The chain uses TRBV25-1 and TRBJ2-3; a possible D gene is TRBD1 (6 bases). Germline CDR1 MGHDK, CDR2 SYGVNS. The V end was cut by 6 bases, the J end by 0 bases, with 10 bases between. The CDR3 has 14 residues. The CDR3 protein is CASRRGYSTDTQYF. In nucleotides, the CDR3 is TGTGCCAGCAGAAGGGGGTACAGCACAGATACGCAGTATTTT.

J is TRBJ1-1 and V is TRBV9, with D possibly TRBD1 on 5 matching bases. This CDR3 contains 16 residues. Trimming cost V 4 bases and J 3 bases, with 19 bases left between them. Germline CDR1 reads SGDLS; CDR2 reads YYNGEE. The CDR3 protein is CASSPYGAPRDTEAFF. The CDR3 DNA reads as TGTGCCAGCAGCCCCTACGGGGCCCCCAGGGACACTGAAGCTTTCTTT.

The rearrangement links TRBV5-4 to TRBJ2-5, with 8 bases identical to TRBD2. The CDR3 totals 17 residues. Germline CDR1 SGHNT, CDR2 YYREEE (reference sequence). J lost 0 bases, V lost 4 bases, and 11 bases had no gene match. The CDR3 here is CASSPGHPGGNQETQYF. In DNA form, the CDR3 reads TGTGCCAGCAGCCCGGGTCACCCGGGGGGGAACCAAGAGACCCAGTACTTC.

The J gene is TRBJ1-1, the V gene TRBV19; tentatively, D is TRBD1 (6 bases). The CDR3 consists of 12 residues. V was trimmed by 7 bases and J by 6 bases, leaving 12 bases between them. Germline loops: CDR1 LNHDA, CDR2 SQIVND (reference sequence). The CDR3 sequence is CASTSGVAEAFF. CDR3 nucleotides: TGTGCCAGTACATCAGGGGTCGCTGAAGCTTTCTTT.

The rearrangement joins TRBV27 to TRBJ1-1; D might be TRBD1 (6 bases). Germline lookup yields CDR1 MNHEY and CDR2 SMNVEV (reference sequence). The length of the CDR3 is 14 residues. The V gene lost 5 bases and the J gene lost 8 bases, with 18 bases spanning the gap. CDR3 sequence: CASSQNRVAWEAFF. CDR3 nucleotides: TGTGCCAGCAGTCAAAACAGGGTGGCCTGGGAAGCTTTCTTT.

The gene calls are TRBV4-3 and TRBJ2-1, with 8 bases fitting TRBD1. The germline gives CDR1 LGHNA, CDR2 YSLEER. The CDR3 loop spans 14 amino acids. With V trimmed by 4 bases and J by 9 bases, 8 bases remained unmatched. Here the CDR3 DNA reads TGCGCCAGCAGCCCAGGGGGCTCATACGGTGAGCAGTTCTTC. It codes for CASSPGGSYGEQFF.